What follows is one TCR beta chain and its context. The assay was immunoSEQ multiplex PCR, and TCRdb's table has in-frame clones only and misses some. The data show tens of thousands of clones, 94% seen once. The data are from a study of control samples from healthy donors and cancer patients. This sequence was found in a woman younger than 30 in good health. The sequencing input was blood.

Here the CDR3 reads CSARPEQYF. The CDR3 DNA sequence: TGCAGTGCAAGGCCCGAGCAGTACTTC. This chain uses TRBV20-1 with TRBJ2-7; D is unresolved. Per germline, CDR1 DFQATT and CDR2 SNEGSKA (reference sequence). This CDR3 region has 9 residues. Trimming removed 6 bases at V and 6 bases at J, with 6 bases between.